The clone carrying this T cell receptor beta chain was found a few times. Its antigen is as yet unknown. The data were taken from a study of T cells in localized non-small cell lung cancer. Study-wide results and limits: Investigators sequenced only a single tumor region, leaving heterogeneity possible. There were a median roughly 60 of the top 100 tumor clones appearing in adjacent lung. Uninvolved adjacent lung, not tumor, had the highest T cell clonality.

V lost 1 base and J lost 8, with 17 bases in between. CDR1 SGHTA and CDR2 FQGNSA come from the germline V gene. This CDR3 region has 15 residues. The method was immunoSEQ multiplex PCR; TCRdb's version includes in-frame clones alone and lacks a portion of them. The sample shows tens of thousands of clones, just over 85% of them seen only once. The rearrangement links TRBV7-2 to TRBJ1-1; maybe TRBD1 (5 bases). The origin of this receptor is a male donor at least 60 years old with stage II lung adenocarcinoma. Sequencing used peripheral blood mononuclear cells, obtained before any cancer treatment. The CDR3 here is CASSLDQGTVREAFF. The CDR3 DNA sequence: TGTGCCAGCAGCTTAGATCAGGGAACCGTCAGAGAAGCTTTCTTT.